These 8 T cell receptor beta chains were sequenced from one sample in a study of T-cell reconstitution after alpha-beta-depleted transplantation in children. It was with unique molecular identifiers that the TCRbeta library was prepared. TCRdb used MiXCR to reprocess the PCR reads, holding one entry per CDR3 protein. The profile shows 640,000 or so distinct CDR3 sequences, around a sixth of them singletons. This specimen was PBMCs from the stem cell graft donor, taken from the stem cell graft. All receptors come from a human donor who donated a stem cell graft to a child with acute myeloid leukemia.

This clonotype was detected a few times. The chain has TRBV7-2 and TRBJ1-3; no reliable D call. V dropped 1 base and J dropped 5 bases, with 9 bases sitting between them. CDR3 length: 14 residues. Germline V gives CDR1 SGHTA, CDR2 FQGNSA. CDR3 region: CASSLGTGRNTIYF. CDR3 DNA: TGTGCCAGCAGCTTAGGCACGGGCAGAAACACCATATATTTT.

This clonotype has a handful of counts. This sequence joins TRBV5-5 and TRBJ2-3; D uncertain. Germline CDR1 reads SGHKS; CDR2 reads YYEKEE (reference sequence). CDR3 length: 13 residues. V gave up 2 bases and J gave up 7 bases, with 11 bases separating them. CDR3 bases: TGTGCCAGCAGCTTAAGTAGTACAAATACGCAGTATTTT. This gives the protein CASSLSSTNTQYF.

The rearrangement links TRBV5-6 to TRBJ1-6; perhaps TRBD1 as D (6 bases). CDR1 SGHDT and CDR2 YYEEEE come from the germline V gene. V lost 0 bases to trimming and J lost 6 bases, with 16 bases between them. The CDR3 spans 17 residues. For the CDR3, the DNA is TGTGCCAGCAGCTTGGGGCCCCCCGGGACAACTAATTCACCCCTCCACTTT. Residues: CASSLGPPGTTNSPLHF.

The chain employs TRBV20-1 and TRBJ2-3; TRBD1 might be the D (6 bases). The CDR3 is 13 amino acids. Germline assignment: CDR1 DFQATT and CDR2 SNEGSKA (reference sequence). The V end lost 4 bases, the J end lost 6 bases, and 14 bases lay between the germline ends. CDR3 nucleotide sequence: TGCAGTGCTAAGCCACCCCAGGGGGATACGCAGTATTTT. It codes for CSAKPPQGDTQYF.

The sample holds many counts of this clonotype. The chain is built from TRBV20-1 and TRBJ2-5; no definite D call. The V gene lost 6 bases and the J gene lost 3 bases, with 14 bases spanning the gap. In germline, CDR1 is DFQATT, CDR2 SNEGSKA (reference sequence). There are 13 residues in the CDR3. CDR3 sequence: CSAPGPTKETQYF. In nucleotides, the CDR3 is TGCAGTGCCCCGGGCCCTACCAAAGAGACCCAGTACTTC.

There are a few counts of this clonotype. This CDR3 is CATSAAGAGEQYF. CDR3 sequence (DNA): TGTGCCACCTCAGCGGCAGGGGCAGGGGAGCAGTACTTC. The chain joins TRBV24-1 to TRBJ2-7, with D perhaps TRBD1 (6 bases). The CDR3 is made up of 13 amino acids. Trimming removed 9 bases at V and 7 bases at J, with 18 bases between. Germline CDR1 KGHDR, CDR2 SFDVKD.

Ten or more counts support this clonotype. This CDR3 reads CASSNQDSSYNEQFF. The CDR3 DNA reads TGTGCCAGCAGCAACCAGGACAGCTCCTACAATGAGCAGTTCTTC. This chain connects TRBV6-5 to TRBJ2-1, with D possibly being TRBD1 (6 bases). The germline V and J ends were trimmed by 6 bases and 0 bases, with 12 bases remaining between them. Looked up from germline, CDR1 is MNHEY and CDR2 is SVGAGI. The length of the CDR3 is 15 residues.

This clonotype was found once. This sequence joins TRBV12-3 or TRBV12-4 and TRBJ2-1, with TRBD2 matching 9 bases. The CDR3 is 15 amino acids. V lost 5 bases, J lost 9 bases, and 11 bases stayed unmatched. CDR3 sequence reads: CASSRSLAGEGEQFF. The CDR3 region has the DNA TGTGCCAGCAGTCGTAGCTTAGCGGGGGAGGGTGAGCAGTTCTTC.